The 10 T cell receptor beta chains reported below all come from one sample, sequenced in a study of T cells in Graves' hyperthyroidism and ophthalmopathy. RNA transcripts served as the template for amplifying TCR beta CDR3 regions. A set of HTBI primers served as the primers for a first-round RT-PCR of the TCR CDR3. TCRdb reanalysed the multiplex PCR reads using MiXCR and keeps one entry per CDR3 protein. The sample contains 500,000 to 600,000 distinct CDR3 sequences, around 50% of which appear only once. The sequenced sample was peripheral blood or thyroid tissue (not recorded which). These receptors were obtained from an adult woman with Graves' disease, either hyperthyroidism or ophthalmopathy (not recorded which).

The rearrangement uses TRBV13 and TRBJ2-5; 9 positions agree with TRBD2. CDR1 and CDR2 from the germline V gene are PRHDT and FYEKMQ (reference sequence). V gave up 0 bases and J gave up 5 bases; unmatched junction bases: 16. The CDR3 spans 19 residues. The CDR3 here is CASSLGVWSGRKGRETQYF. CDR3 nucleotides: TGTGCCAGCAGCTTAGGTGTTTGGAGCGGGAGGAAGGGGCGGGAGACCCAGTACTTC. Looking up the rest from reference TRBV13 and TRBJ2-5 gives the full variable domain: AAGVIQSPRHLIKEKRETATLKCYPIPRHDTVYWYQQGPGQDPQFLISFYEKMQSDKGSIPDRFSAQQFSDYHSELNMSSLELGDSALYFCASSLGVWSGRKGRETQYFGPGTRLLVL.

This chain links TRBV5-1 with TRBJ1-4, with D perhaps TRBD1 (6 bases). This CDR3 is built from 14 residues. Trimming pared 3 bases from V and 8 bases from J, leaving 14 bases between. CDR1 is SGHRS, CDR2 YFSETQ, per germline. The CDR3 sequence is CASSSWTEGEKLFF. The CDR3 bases are TGCGCCAGCAGCTCCTGGACAGAAGGCGAAAAACTGTTTTTT.

CDR3 sequence reads: CASSGRSGLAGEYF. CDR3 nucleotide sequence: TGTGCCAGCAGCGGACGCTCAGGGCTAGCGGGAGAGTACTTC. This chain joins TRBV7-2 and TRBJ2-7, with TRBD2 matching 10 bases. The CDR3 runs to 14 residues. CDR1 SGHTA and CDR2 FQGNSA come from the germline V gene. Trimming removed 5 bases from V and 11 bases from J; junction bases left unmatched: 12.

This clonotype was seen ten or more times. The V and J genes are TRBV5-8 and TRBJ1-2; D gene ambiguous. The germline V gene has CDR1 SGHTS and CDR2 YDEGEE. V lost 0 bases and J 4 bases, leaving 13 bases between the germline ends. This CDR3 contains 15 residues. As DNA, the CDR3 is TGTGCCAGCAGCTTGGGTTCCCAAAATGGCTATGGCTACACCTTC. Translated, it gives CASSLGSQNGYGYTF.

This clonotype was detected a few times. V is TRBV7-6 and J is TRBJ1-6; TRBD1 aligns across 8 bases. V gave up 5 bases and J gave up 10 bases; unmatched junction bases: 7. Germline V gene lookup returns CDR1 SGHVS and CDR2 FNYEAQ. This CDR3 region has 14 residues. Here the CDR3 DNA reads TGTGCCAGCAGCCCGGGACAGGCTCAATCACCCCTCCACTTT. This sequence encodes CASSPGQAQSPLHF. The full variable domain, completed using reference TRBV7-6 and TRBJ1-6, is GAGVSQSPRYKVTKRGQDVALRCDPISGHVSLYWYRQALGQGPEFLTYFNYEAQQDKSGLPNDRFSAERPEGSISTLTIQRTEQRDSAMYRCASSPGQAQSPLHFGNGTRLTVT.

The genes are TRBV7-9 and TRBJ2-7, with 7 nucleotides matching TRBD2. V gave up 10 bases and J gave up 5 bases; unmatched junction bases: 8. The germline V gene encodes CDR1 SEHNR and CDR2 FQNEAQ (reference sequence). The CDR3 is 12 amino acids. CDR3 nucleotide sequence: TGTGCCACCCTCCGGGAGGCCGACGAGCAGTACTTC. Protein sequence: CATLREADEQYF.

This clonotype was recorded at least ten times. The J gene is TRBJ2-2, the V gene TRBV7-3; the D gene is possibly TRBD2 (5 bases). CDR3 size: 17 residues. Per the germline V gene, CDR1 is SGHTA and CDR2 is FQGTGA. Trimming removed 4 bases at V and 4 bases at J, with 19 bases between. DNA of the CDR3: TGTGCCAGCAGCTCCCGGTCGCCGGGGAGAAGCACCGGGGAGCTGTTTTTT. Translated, it gives CASSSRSPGRSTGELFF.

The chain combines TRBV15 with TRBJ1-1; D ambiguous. CDR3 length: 14 amino acids. V was pared by 4 bases and J by 4 bases, with 13 bases between. CDR1 is LNHNV, CDR2 YYDKDF, per germline (reference sequence). CDR3 in amino acids: CATSISGLGTEAFF. For the CDR3, the DNA is TGTGCCACCAGCATCTCCGGGTTAGGCACTGAAGCTTTCTTT.

The chain links TRBV2 to TRBJ1-1; perhaps TRBD1 as D (6 bases). The CDR3 is made up of 17 amino acids. V shed 6 bases and J shed 0 bases, with 20 bases lying between them. From germline, CDR1 is SNHLY and CDR2 FYNNEI. CDR3 nucleotides: TGTGCCAGCAGCGACGAAGGGGGAGGGGCCATGAACACTGAAGCTTTCTTT. Amino acids: CASSDEGGGAMNTEAFF.

The sample holds a few counts of this clonotype. This chain connects TRBV7-9 to TRBJ2-6, with D perhaps matching TRBD1 (5 bases). CDR1 is SEHNR, CDR2 FQNEAQ, per germline (reference sequence). CDR3 length equals 18 residues. V was shortened by 4 bases and J by 0 bases, with 16 bases between the two germline ends. The CDR3 is CASSSYRTVISGANVLTF. In nucleotides, the CDR3 is TGTGCCAGCAGCTCTTACAGGACGGTGATCTCTGGGGCCAACGTCCTGACTTTC.